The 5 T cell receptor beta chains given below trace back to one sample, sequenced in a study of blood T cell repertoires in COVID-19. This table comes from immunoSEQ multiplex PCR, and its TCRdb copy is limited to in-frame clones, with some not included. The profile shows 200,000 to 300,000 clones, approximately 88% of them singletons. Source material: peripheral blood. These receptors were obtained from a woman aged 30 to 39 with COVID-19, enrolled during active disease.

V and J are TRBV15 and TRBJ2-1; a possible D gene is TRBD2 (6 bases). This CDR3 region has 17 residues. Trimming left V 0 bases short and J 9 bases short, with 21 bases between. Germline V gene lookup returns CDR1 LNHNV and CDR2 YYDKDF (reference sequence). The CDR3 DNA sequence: TGTGCCACCAGCAGAGAGGGCCAGACCACTGCGGAGGGTGAGCAGTTCTTC. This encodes CATSREGQTTAEGEQFF.

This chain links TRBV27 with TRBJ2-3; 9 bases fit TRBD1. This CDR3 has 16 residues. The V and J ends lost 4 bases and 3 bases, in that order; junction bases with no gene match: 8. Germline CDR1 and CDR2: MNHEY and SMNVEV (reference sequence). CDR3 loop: CASSSAGTGTTDTQYF. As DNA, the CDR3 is TGTGCCAGCAGTTCGGCCGGGACAGGGACTACAGATACGCAGTATTTT.

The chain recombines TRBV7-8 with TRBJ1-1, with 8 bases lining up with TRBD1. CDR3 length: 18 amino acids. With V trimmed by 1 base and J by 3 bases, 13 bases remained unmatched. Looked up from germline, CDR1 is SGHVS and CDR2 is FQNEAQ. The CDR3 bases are TGTGCCAGCAGCTTAGTATACAGGGGGACAACGGGATACACTGAAGCTTTCTTT. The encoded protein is CASSLVYRGTTGYTEAFF.

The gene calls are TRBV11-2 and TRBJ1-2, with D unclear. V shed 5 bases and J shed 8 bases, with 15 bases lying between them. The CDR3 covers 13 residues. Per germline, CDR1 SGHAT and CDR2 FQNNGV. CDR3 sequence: CASSPVQYLGYTF. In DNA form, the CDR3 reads TGTGCCAGCAGCCCCGTGCAGTATCTGGGCTACACCTTC.

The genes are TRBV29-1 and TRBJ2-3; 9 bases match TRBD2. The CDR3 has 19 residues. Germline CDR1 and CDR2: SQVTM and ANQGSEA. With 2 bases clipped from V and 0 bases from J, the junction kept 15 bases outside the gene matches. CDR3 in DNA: TGCAGCGTTGAATTCTCTATAGCGGGGGAACCCCCTAGCACAGATACGCAGTATTTT. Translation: CSVEFSIAGEPPSTDTQYF.